The TCR beta chain under discussion was sequenced for a study of T cell repertoires in aging, cancer and after chemotherapy. Only a few counts were recorded for this clonotype. A mixed TRB-A/B primer pool amplified rearranged TRB by multiplex touch-down PCR. TCRdb analysed the multiplex PCR reads with MiXCR anew, one entry per CDR3 protein. The top ten hold 3% to 4.5% of the sample, which has under 8,500 distinct CDR3 sequences, under 35% seen once. Peripheral blood genomic DNA, not sorted cells or RNA, was the template. This clonotype originated in a human donor in good health. Material for sequencing was blood.

CDR3 DNA: TGTGCCAGCACCATGGTAGGGTCCTATGGCTACACCTTC. This translates into CASTMVGSYGYTF. The chain is built from TRBV6-5 and TRBJ1-2; D remains unclear. V was cut by 7 bases and J by 4 bases, with 13 bases left in between. CDR1 is MNHEY, CDR2 SVGAGI, per germline. This CDR3 contains 13 residues.